Listed here are 28 T cell receptor beta chains from one sample, sequenced in a study of T-cell memory formation after mild COVID-19. TCRdb ran MiXCR on the 5' RACE reads and lists one entry per CDR3 protein. Of around 400,000 distinct CDR3 sequences in the sample, around 24% were seen once. Sequenced: PBMCs or a T cell subset sorted from them (not recorded which). Receptors originate from an adult woman who had mild COVID-19 (a few samples of this study predate the infection). Cell type and time point are not known.

The J gene is TRBJ1-1, the V gene TRBV7-2; no firm D call. The germline V gene has CDR1 SGHTA and CDR2 FQGNSA. This CDR3 spans 13 amino acids. Trimming removed 5 bases at V and 4 bases at J, with 11 bases between. Written as DNA, the CDR3 is TGTGCCAGCAGCCCCATGCGGAGCACTGAAGCTTTCTTT. Its translation is CASSPMRSTEAFF.

V usage is TRBV6-1 and J usage is TRBJ2-5; 9 bases align to TRBD2. Germline CDR1 is MNHNS and CDR2 is SASEGT. With V trimmed by 0 bases and J by 6 bases, 5 bases remained unmatched. The CDR3 has 15 residues. CDR3 in amino acids: CASSEARLAAQTQYF. As DNA, the CDR3 is TGTGCCAGCAGTGAAGCCAGACTAGCGGCACAGACCCAGTACTTC.

This clonotype was seen only a few times. The rearrangement links TRBV30 to TRBJ2-1; D is unresolved. Germline V lookup: CDR1 GTSNPN, CDR2 SVGIG (reference sequence). This CDR3 contains 14 residues. Trimming left V 0 bases short and J 14 bases short, with 20 bases between. In nucleotides, the CDR3 is TGTGCCTGGAGTGTAGGCGGCACCCATCCGTCGGAGTTCTTC. Encoded protein: CAWSVGGTHPSEFF.

V usage is TRBV4-3 and J usage is TRBJ2-3, with 12 bases lining up with TRBD1. J gave up 3 bases and V 2 bases, and 15 bases lay outside the gene matches. CDR1 is LGHNA, CDR2 YSLEER, per germline. The CDR3 loop spans 20 amino acids. The CDR3 sequence: CASSQQWDRGPERPTDTQYF. The CDR3 coding sequence is TGCGCCAGCAGCCAACAGTGGGACAGGGGGCCCGAACGGCCAACAGATACGCAGTATTTT.

This chain links TRBV28 with TRBJ1-2; no definite D call. This CDR3 has 13 residues. Germline CDR1 MDHEN, CDR2 SYDVKM. Deletions cut 2 bases from V and 4 bases from J, with 8 bases between. CDR3 sequence: CASSLQDSYGYTF. In nucleotides, the CDR3 is TGTGCCAGCAGTTTACAGGACTCCTATGGCTACACCTTC.

This clonotype has a count of ten or more. The chain uses TRBV28 and TRBJ2-2; D is undetermined. The CDR3 has 16 residues. V lost 9 bases and J 2 bases, leaving 19 bases between the germline ends. Germline V gene lookup returns CDR1 MDHEN and CDR2 SYDVKM. The CDR3 protein is CASFYSGLLNTGELFF. In DNA form, the CDR3 reads TGTGCCAGTTTTTACTCCGGGCTACTCAACACCGGGGAGCTGTTTTTT.

This clonotype was picked up a small number of times. The CDR3 is CASSYSIFLGTEAFF. DNA for the CDR3: TGTGCCAGCAGTTACTCGATATTTCTCGGGACTGAAGCTTTCTTT. The chain combines TRBV6-5 with TRBJ1-1, with no clear D. CDR1 is MNHEY, CDR2 SVGAGI, per germline. V shed 0 bases and J shed 5 bases, with 13 bases lying between them. This CDR3 spans 15 amino acids.

This chain joins TRBV12-3 or TRBV12-4 and TRBJ1-4; a possible D gene is TRBD1 (6 bases). Trimming removed 5 bases at V and 6 bases at J, with 16 bases between. This CDR3 comprises 15 residues. This chain's CDR3 is CASSPWGQRYEKLFF. The CDR3 DNA reads as TGTGCCAGCAGTCCCTGGGGGCAACGGTATGAAAAACTGTTTTTT.

J is TRBJ1-2 and V is TRBV6-6; D remains ambiguous. The germline V gene has CDR1 MNHNY and CDR2 SVGAGI (reference sequence). Trimming pared 7 bases from V and 8 bases from J, leaving 14 bases between. CDR3 length: 12 residues. In DNA form, the CDR3 reads TGTGCCAGCACCCCGGGTGACTCGGGCTACACCTTC. Residues: CASTPGDSGYTF.

This clonotype was observed a handful of times. This sequence joins TRBV7-9 and TRBJ2-3, with TRBD2 as a possible D gene (5 bases). The V end was cut by 8 bases, the J end by 2 bases, with 11 bases between. Germline-derived CDR1 and CDR2 are SEHNR and FQNEAQ (reference sequence). This CDR3 spans 13 amino acids. The CDR3 region has the DNA TGTGCCAGCGCGCGGGCGAACACAGATACGCAGTATTTT. Translating it yields CASARANTDTQYF.

The chain is built from TRBV6-6 and TRBJ2-3; 7 bases are shared with TRBD1. Germline assignment: CDR1 MNHNY and CDR2 SVGAGI (reference sequence). This CDR3 is 12 amino acids long. V lost 6 bases and J lost 6; bases outside the gene matches: 3. CDR3 loop: CASSIQGDTQYF. The CDR3 nucleotides read TGTGCCAGCAGCATACAGGGGGATACGCAGTATTTT.

This clonotype was observed a handful of times. The gene calls are TRBV18 and TRBJ2-1; 11 nucleotides align to TRBD1. Germline V gives CDR1 KGHSH, CDR2 LQKENI. Unmatched junction bases numbered 5, after V lost 3 bases and J lost 7 bases. The CDR3 totals 15 residues. The CDR3 reads CASSPGQGAGNEQFF. The CDR3 DNA reads as TGTGCCAGCTCACCCGGACAGGGGGCAGGGAATGAGCAGTTCTTC.

This chain uses TRBV6-2 or TRBV6-3 with TRBJ2-2, with D tentatively TRBD1 or TRBD2 (5 bases each). Germline V CDR1 and CDR2: MNHEY, SVGEGT. This CDR3 spans 18 amino acids. V was pared by 0 bases and J by 1 base, with 15 bases between. CDR3 DNA sequence: TGTGCCAGCAGTTACTCGGGGGAGAGGGCCCTGAACACCGGGGAGCTGTTTTTT. Its translation: CASSYSGERALNTGELFF.

This clonotype came up a few times. The chain has TRBV18 and TRBJ1-4; D not resolved. The length of the CDR3 is 15 residues. Germline V gene lookup returns CDR1 KGHSH and CDR2 LQKENI. Trimming left V 0 bases short and J 8 bases short, with 13 bases between. CDR3 coding DNA: TGTGCCAGCTCACCACCGGGTGCGGTGAAGGAAAAACTGTTTTTT. This codes for CASSPPGAVKEKLFF.

Only a few counts were recorded for this clonotype. The rearrangement joins TRBV7-2 to TRBJ2-7, with 9 bases lining up with TRBD1. Trimming at V came to 5 bases and at J to 9 bases, leaving 5 bases not matched to a gene. The V gene's germline CDR1 is SGHTA and CDR2 FQGNSA. This CDR3 has 12 amino acids. CDR3 loop: CASSPDRGRQYF. The CDR3 DNA reads as TGTGCCAGCAGCCCGGACAGGGGACGGCAGTACTTC.

The rearrangement uses TRBV27 and TRBJ1-2, with D possibly matching TRBD1 (6 bases). The germline V gene has CDR1 MNHEY and CDR2 SMNVEV (reference sequence). V gave up 1 base and J gave up 3 bases, with 18 bases separating them. The CDR3 extends over 17 amino acids. CDR3 residues: CASSLCRTDRLHYGYTF. The CDR3 bases are TGTGCCAGCAGTTTATGTCGAACGGACAGACTTCACTATGGCTACACCTTC.

V gene TRBV7-2 combines with J gene TRBJ2-3, with TRBD2 matching over 7 bases. CDR1 is SGHTA and CDR2 is FQGNSA in the germline V gene. The CDR3 is 14 residues long. V gave up 3 bases and J gave up 4 bases; unmatched junction bases: 4. This chain's CDR3 is CASSFTSAADTQYF. In DNA, the CDR3 is TGTGCCAGCAGCTTCACTAGCGCAGCAGATACGCAGTATTTT.

CDR3 region: CASSDRTSSHNEQFF. The DNA of the CDR3 is TGCGCCAGCAGTGATCGGACTAGCAGCCACAATGAGCAGTTCTTC. The chain uses TRBV10-2 and TRBJ2-1; 8 nucleotides agree with TRBD2. The germline gives CDR1 WSHSY, CDR2 SAAADI. This CDR3 contains 15 residues. The junction had 6 bases not matched to a gene; V was cut back by 3 bases and J by 5 bases.

The chain carries TRBV10-3 and TRBJ2-7; the D is unclear. The V gene lost 4 bases and the J gene lost 3 bases, with 13 bases spanning the gap. From germline, CDR1 is ENHRY and CDR2 SYGVKD. The CDR3 contains 14 residues. CDR3 in amino acids: CAISVPSNLYEQYF. As DNA, the CDR3 is TGTGCCATCAGTGTACCATCAAACCTCTACGAGCAGTACTTC.

The gene calls are TRBV20-1 and TRBJ1-1; 7 bases agree with TRBD1. The CDR3 totals 17 residues. CDR1 and CDR2 (germline): DFQATT, SNEGSKA (reference sequence). J lost 2 bases, V lost 0 bases, and 12 bases had no gene match. CDR3 in DNA: TGCAGTGCTAGAGATAAGGCTTGGACAGGACACAACACTGAAGCTTTCTTT. Its protein is CSARDKAWTGHNTEAFF.

This clonotype was counted ten times or more. The V and J genes are TRBV20-1 and TRBJ1-1; D is ambiguous. The germline V gene has CDR1 DFQATT and CDR2 SNEGSKA (reference sequence). Trimming took 4 bases from V and 5 from J, leaving 11 bases between them. This CDR3 is built from 12 residues. CDR3: CSAMDDETEAFF. As DNA, the CDR3 is TGCAGTGCTATGGACGACGAGACTGAAGCTTTCTTT.

The CDR3 region is CASTPAGTGGDGYTF. CDR3 in DNA: TGTGCCAGCACTCCTGCCGGGACAGGGGGGGATGGCTACACCTTC. The chain employs TRBV27 and TRBJ1-2; 11 bases align to TRBD1. The CDR3 has 15 residues. J gave up 6 bases and V 7 bases, and 10 bases lay outside the gene matches. Per the germline V gene, CDR1 is MNHEY and CDR2 is SMNVEV (reference sequence).

This sequence joins TRBV12-3 or TRBV12-4 and TRBJ2-3, with 7 bases that match TRBD2. CDR3 size: 14 residues. The V gene end was trimmed by 3 bases and the J gene end by 4 bases; junction bases not matched to a gene: 4. CDR3 protein: CASSFAGASDTQYF. The DNA for the CDR3 is TGTGCCAGCAGTTTTGCGGGAGCTTCAGATACGCAGTATTTT.

The chain links TRBV9 to TRBJ2-3; D tentatively fits TRBD1 or TRBD2 (5 bases each). V shed 3 bases and J shed 6 bases, with 11 bases lying between them. The CDR3 spans 13 residues. Per the germline V gene, CDR1 is SGDLS and CDR2 is YYNGEE. The CDR3 spells CASSDQGVDTQYF. The DNA for the CDR3 is TGTGCCAGCAGCGACCAGGGAGTGGATACGCAGTATTTT. Drawing the rest from reference TRBV9 and TRBJ2-3, the complete variable domain is DSGVTQTPKHLITATGQRVTLRCSPRSGDLSVYWYQQSLDQGLQFLIQYYNGEERAKGNILERFSAQQFPDLHSELNLSSLELGDSALYFCASSDQGVDTQYFGPGTRLTVL.

This clonotype was counted only a few times. The chain employs TRBV6-5 and TRBJ2-1; 13 positions match TRBD2. Germline V gives CDR1 MNHEY, CDR2 SVGAGI. With 2 bases clipped from V and 6 bases from J, the junction kept 13 bases outside the gene matches. This CDR3 region has 19 residues. The CDR3 spells CASSYGTSGIPVRANEQFF. The CDR3 region has the DNA TGTGCCAGCAGTTACGGGACTAGCGGGATCCCCGTTAGGGCCAATGAGCAGTTCTTC.

This clonotype was seen a few times. V is TRBV27 and J is TRBJ1-5; D is unclear. V was trimmed by 2 bases and J by 7 bases, leaving 9 bases between them. The CDR3 covers 13 residues. From germline, CDR1 is MNHEY and CDR2 SMNVEV (reference sequence). DNA for the CDR3: TGTGCCAGCAGTTTAAAATCGGAACAGCCCCAGCATTTT. It translates to CASSLKSEQPQHF.

A few counts support this clonotype. The chain employs TRBV29-1 and TRBJ2-1, with 8 bases that match TRBD2. Germline V lookup: CDR1 SQVTM, CDR2 ANQGSEA. V was pared by 1 base and J by 5 bases, with 7 bases of the junction left unmatched. The CDR3 length is 15 residues. The CDR3 nucleotides read TGCAGCGTTGAAGTGGCGGGAGGACTAAACAATGAGCAGTTCTTC. Encoded protein: CSVEVAGGLNNEQFF.

The CDR3 sequence: CASSSRSLAGGRSYEQYF. As DNA, the CDR3 is TGTGCCAGCAGCTCAAGATCCCTAGCGGGAGGTCGCTCCTACGAGCAGTACTTC. This chain uses TRBV11-2 with TRBJ2-7, with TRBD2 identical over 11 bases. The germline V gene encodes CDR1 SGHAT and CDR2 FQNNGV. With V trimmed by 4 bases and J by 0 bases, 11 bases remained unmatched. The CDR3 is made up of 18 amino acids.